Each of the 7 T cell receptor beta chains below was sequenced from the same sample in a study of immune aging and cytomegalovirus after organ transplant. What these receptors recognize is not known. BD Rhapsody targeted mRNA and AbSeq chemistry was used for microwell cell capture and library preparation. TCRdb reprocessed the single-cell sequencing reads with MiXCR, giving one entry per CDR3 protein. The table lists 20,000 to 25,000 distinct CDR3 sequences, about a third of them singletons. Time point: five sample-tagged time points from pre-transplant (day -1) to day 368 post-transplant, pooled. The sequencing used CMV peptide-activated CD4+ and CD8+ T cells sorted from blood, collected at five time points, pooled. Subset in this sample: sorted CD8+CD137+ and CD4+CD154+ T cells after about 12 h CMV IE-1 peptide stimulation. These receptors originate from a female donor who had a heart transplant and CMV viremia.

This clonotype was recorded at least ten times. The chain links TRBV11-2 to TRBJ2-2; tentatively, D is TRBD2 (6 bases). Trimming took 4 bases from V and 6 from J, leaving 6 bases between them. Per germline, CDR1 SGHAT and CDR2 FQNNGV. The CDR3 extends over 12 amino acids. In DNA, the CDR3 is TGTGCCAGCAGCTGGGACTCCGGGGAGCTGTTTTTT. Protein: CASSWDSGELFF.

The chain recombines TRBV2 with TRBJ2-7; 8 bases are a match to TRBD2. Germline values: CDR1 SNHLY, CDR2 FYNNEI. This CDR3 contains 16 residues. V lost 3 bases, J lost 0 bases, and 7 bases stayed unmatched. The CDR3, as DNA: TGTGCCAGCAGTGACGGCGGGGGGACCCTCTCCTACGAGCAGTACTTC. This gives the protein CASSDGGGTLSYEQYF.

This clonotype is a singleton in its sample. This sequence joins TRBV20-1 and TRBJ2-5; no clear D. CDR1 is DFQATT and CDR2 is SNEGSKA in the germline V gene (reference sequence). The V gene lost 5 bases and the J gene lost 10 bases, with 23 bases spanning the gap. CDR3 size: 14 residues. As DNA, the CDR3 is TGCAGTGCTCTTAACACCGTACGATCCTACGACCAGTACTTC. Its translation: CSALNTVRSYDQYF.

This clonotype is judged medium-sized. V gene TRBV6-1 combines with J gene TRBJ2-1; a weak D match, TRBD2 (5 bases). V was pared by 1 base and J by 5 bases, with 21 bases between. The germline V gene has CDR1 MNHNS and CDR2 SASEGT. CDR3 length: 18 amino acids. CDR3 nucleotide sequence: TGTGCCAGCAGTGAAGAGGGAGCAGACTCCGGAGGTAACAATGAGCAGTTCTTC. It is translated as CASSEEGADSGGNNEQFF.

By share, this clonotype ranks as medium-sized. CDR3 in DNA: TGTGCCAGCAGCCAAGCTAGGACGGGTTTCGAGCAGTACTTC. It translates to CASSQARTGFEQYF. The chain uses TRBV3-1 and TRBJ2-7; D unresolved. There are 14 residues in the CDR3. V lost 1 base and J lost 6, with 13 bases in between. The germline CDR1 and CDR2 sequences are LGHDT and YNNKEL (reference sequence).

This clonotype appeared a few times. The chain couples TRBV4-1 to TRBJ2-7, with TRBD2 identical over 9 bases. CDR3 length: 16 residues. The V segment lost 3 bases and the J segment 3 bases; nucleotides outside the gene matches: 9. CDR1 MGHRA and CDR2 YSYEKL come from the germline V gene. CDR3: CASSHSSTSGYYEQYF. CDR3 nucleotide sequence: TGCGCCAGCAGCCACTCCTCGACTAGCGGTTACTACGAGCAGTACTTC.

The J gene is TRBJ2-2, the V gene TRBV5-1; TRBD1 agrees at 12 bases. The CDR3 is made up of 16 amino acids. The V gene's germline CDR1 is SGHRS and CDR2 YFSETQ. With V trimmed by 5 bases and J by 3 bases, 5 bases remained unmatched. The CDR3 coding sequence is TGCGCCAGCAGACGGGACAGGGGGCAATACACCGGGGAGCTGTTTTTT. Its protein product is CASRRDRGQYTGELFF. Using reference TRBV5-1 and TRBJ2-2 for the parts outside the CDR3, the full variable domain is KAGVTQTPRYLIKTRGQQVTLSCSPISGHRSVSWYQQTPGQGLQFLFEYFSETQRNKGNFPGRFSGRQFSNSRSEMNVSTLELGDSALYLCASRRDRGQYTGELFFGEGSRLTVL.